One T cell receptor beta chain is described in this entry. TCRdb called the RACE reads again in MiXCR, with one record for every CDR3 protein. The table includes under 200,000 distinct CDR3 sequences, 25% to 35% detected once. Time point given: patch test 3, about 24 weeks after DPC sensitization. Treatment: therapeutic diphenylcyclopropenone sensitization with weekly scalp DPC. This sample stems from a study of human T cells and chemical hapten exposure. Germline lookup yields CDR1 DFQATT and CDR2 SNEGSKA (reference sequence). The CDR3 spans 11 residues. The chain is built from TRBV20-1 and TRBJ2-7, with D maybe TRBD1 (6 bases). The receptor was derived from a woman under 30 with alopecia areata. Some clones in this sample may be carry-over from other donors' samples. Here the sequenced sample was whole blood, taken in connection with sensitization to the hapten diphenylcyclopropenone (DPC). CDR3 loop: CRAGQLHEQYF. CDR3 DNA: TGCAGGGCTGGACAGCTCCACGAGCAGTACTTC.